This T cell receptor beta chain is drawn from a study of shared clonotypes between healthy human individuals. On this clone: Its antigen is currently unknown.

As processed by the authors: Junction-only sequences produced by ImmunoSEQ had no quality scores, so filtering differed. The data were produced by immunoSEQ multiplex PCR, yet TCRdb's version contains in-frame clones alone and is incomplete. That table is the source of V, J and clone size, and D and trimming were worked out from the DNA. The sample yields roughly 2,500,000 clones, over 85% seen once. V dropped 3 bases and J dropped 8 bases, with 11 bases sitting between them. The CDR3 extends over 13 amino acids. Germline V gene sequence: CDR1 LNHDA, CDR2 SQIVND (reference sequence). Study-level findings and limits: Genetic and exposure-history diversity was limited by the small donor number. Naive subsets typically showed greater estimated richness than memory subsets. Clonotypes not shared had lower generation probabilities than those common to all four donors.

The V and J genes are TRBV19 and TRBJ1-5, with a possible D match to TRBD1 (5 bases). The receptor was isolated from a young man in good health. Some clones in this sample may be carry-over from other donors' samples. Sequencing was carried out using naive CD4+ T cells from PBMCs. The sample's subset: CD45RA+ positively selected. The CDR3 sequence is CASSIEGQKPQHF. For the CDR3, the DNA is TGTGCCAGTAGTATTGAGGGGCAAAAGCCCCAGCATTTT.